These 23 T cell receptor beta chains were sequenced from one sample in a study of PD-1 blockade in classical Hodgkin lymphoma. Sequencing used immunoSEQ multiplex PCR; TCRdb keeps in-frame clones, though not all of them. The repertoire holds fewer than 30,000 clones, with approximately 82% as singletons. All the patients suffered relapse after autologous stem cell transplantation, and brentuximab vedotin exposure differed. The specimen comprised peripheral blood mononuclear cells (PBMCs), sampled before the second cycle of nivolumab. The receptors shown here come from a human donor with classical Hodgkin lymphoma.

The chain employs TRBV30 and TRBJ1-5; D uncertain. The CDR3 totals 14 residues. CDR1 is GTSNPN, CDR2 SVGIG, per germline (reference sequence). V shed 5 bases and J shed 7 bases, with 18 bases lying between them. The CDR3 loop is CAWGSDSGPQPQHF. CDR3 nucleotide sequence: TGTGCCTGGGGATCGGACTCAGGCCCGCAGCCCCAGCATTTT.

J is TRBJ1-6 and V is TRBV2; the match to TRBD1 covers 8 bases. V trimming: 5 bases; J trimming: 10 bases; junction bases outside the gene matches: 7. The CDR3 loop spans 14 amino acids. Germline V gives CDR1 SNHLY, CDR2 FYNNEI. In DNA, the CDR3 is TGTGCCAGCAGTCAGGGGGCCCTGTGGTCACCCCTCCACTTT. Protein product: CASSQGALWSPLHF.

The chain joins TRBV9 to TRBJ1-4; 7 positions agree with TRBD1. The CDR3 totals 15 residues. Germline-derived CDR1 and CDR2 are SGDLS and YYNGEE. With V trimmed by 0 bases and J by 5 bases, 4 bases remained unmatched. The CDR3 spells CASSVGDRPNEKLFF. In DNA form, the CDR3 reads TGTGCCAGCAGCGTAGGGGACAGACCCAATGAAAAACTGTTTTTT.

V is TRBV6-6 and J is TRBJ2-5; D ambiguous. Trimming took off 10 bases at V and 5 bases at J, with 8 bases between the two ends. This CDR3 region has 10 residues. CDR1 is MNHNY, CDR2 SVGAGI, per germline (reference sequence). The CDR3 is CATTRETQYF. The CDR3, as DNA: TGTGCCACCACGAGGGAGACCCAGTACTTC.

This clone appeared a single time. V and J are TRBV5-6 and TRBJ2-6; D unresolved. Germline V CDR1 and CDR2: SGHDT, YYEEEE. There are 15 residues in the CDR3. Deletions cut 2 bases from V and 0 bases from J, with 6 bases between. The CDR3 reads CASSFIFSGANVLTF. CDR3 DNA: TGTGCCAGCAGCTTTATATTCTCTGGGGCCAACGTCCTGACTTTC. Using reference TRBV5-6 and TRBJ2-6 for the parts outside the CDR3, the full variable domain is DAGVTQSPTHLIKTRGQQVTLRCSPKSGHDTVSWYQQALGQGPQFIFQYYEEEERQRGNFPDRFSGHQFPNYSSELNVNALLLGDSALYLCASSFIFSGANVLTFGAGSRLTVL.

The J gene is TRBJ1-2, the V gene TRBV5-1, with a possible D match to TRBD1 (5 bases). V was cut by 4 bases and J by 3 bases, with 16 bases left in between. The CDR3 sequence is 15 residues long. CDR1 SGHRS and CDR2 YFSETQ come from the germline V gene. In DNA, the CDR3 is TGCGCCAGCAGCGGGGGACCCACCAACCACTATGGCTACACCTTC. Amino acids: CASSGGPTNHYGYTF. Combining the CDR3 with reference TRBV5-1 and TRBJ1-2 gives the whole variable domain KAGVTQTPRYLIKTRGQQVTLSCSPISGHRSVSWYQQTPGQGLQFLFEYFSETQRNKGNFPGRFSGRQFSNSRSEMNVSTLELGDSALYLCASSGGPTNHYGYTFGSGTRLTVV.

The table lists this clone with a count of one. The rearrangement uses TRBV4-3 and TRBJ1-2; no clear D gene. The CDR3 totals 17 residues. V dropped 2 bases and J dropped 4 bases, with 20 bases sitting between them. From germline, CDR1 is LGHNA and CDR2 YSLEER. DNA for the CDR3: TGCGCCAGCAGCCAACGATCAGTCCTTAAGGGTGGCTATGGCTACACCTTC. It specifies CASSQRSVLKGGYGYTF.

V is TRBV6-5 and J is TRBJ1-1; D might be TRBD1 (5 bases). Germline assignment: CDR1 MNHEY and CDR2 SVGAGI. CDR3 size: 14 residues. V was clipped by 6 bases and J by 4 bases, with 15 bases between them. The CDR3 DNA sequence: TGTGCCAGCAGATCGGGGGGACGGGGCACTGAAGCTTTCTTT. Its translation: CASRSGGRGTEAFF.

The V call is TRBV7-2, the J call TRBJ2-7, with TRBD1 matching 11 bases. CDR1 is SGHTA, CDR2 FQGNSA, per germline. V was pared by 5 bases and J by 5 bases, with 8 bases of the junction left unmatched. The CDR3 has 15 amino acids. The CDR3 sequence: CASSLGQGATHEQYF. CDR3 sequence (DNA): TGTGCCAGCAGCCTCGGACAGGGGGCGACCCACGAGCAGTACTTC.

The rearrangement joins TRBV7-8 to TRBJ2-7; D is possibly TRBD1 (5 bases). Trimming pared 0 bases from V and 2 bases from J, leaving 11 bases between. The CDR3 extends over 15 amino acids. From germline, CDR1 is SGHVS and CDR2 FQNEAQ. The CDR3 spells CASSLAGAVAYEQYF. CDR3 DNA sequence: TGTGCCAGCAGCTTAGCAGGGGCGGTGGCCTACGAGCAGTACTTC.

The genes are TRBV6-5 and TRBJ2-3; perhaps TRBD1 as D (5 bases). The CDR3 runs 14 residues. Trimming shortened V by 10 bases and J by 0 bases, and 14 bases separated the two germline ends. CDR1 is MNHEY, CDR2 SVGAGI, per germline. The CDR3 reads CATTEGASTDTQYF. As DNA, the CDR3 is TGTGCCACCACTGAAGGGGCCAGCACAGATACGCAGTATTTT.

Here the CDR3 DNA reads TGTGCCAGCAGTTTATGGGGGAGGGGGACCGGGGAGCTGTTTTTT. This codes for CASSLWGRGTGELFF. V and J are TRBV27 and TRBJ2-2; perhaps TRBD2 as D (7 bases). The CDR3 is 15 amino acids. Deletions cut 1 base from V and 5 bases from J, with 11 bases between. Germline CDR1 reads MNHEY; CDR2 reads SMNVEV (reference sequence).

The genes are TRBV7-9 and TRBJ1-1, with D unresolved. This CDR3 comprises 13 residues. Germline-derived CDR1 and CDR2 are SEHNR and FQNEAQ (reference sequence). V was shortened by 1 base and J by 6 bases, with 9 bases between the two germline ends. CDR3 sequence: CASSLDPEPEAFF. CDR3 bases: TGTGCCAGCAGCTTAGATCCGGAACCTGAAGCTTTCTTT.

This clone was observed once. The chain recombines TRBV6-5 with TRBJ1-5; D is undetermined. Germline V gene data show CDR1 as MNHEY and CDR2 as SVGAGI. V was pared by 0 bases and J by 8 bases, with 8 bases between. There are 13 residues in the CDR3. This CDR3 is CASSYSVEEPQHF. The CDR3 DNA is TGTGCCAGCAGTTACTCTGTGGAGGAGCCCCAGCATTTT.

The V call is TRBV9, the J call TRBJ2-1, with TRBD2 as a possible D gene (6 bases). The V gene's germline CDR1 is SGDLS and CDR2 YYNGEE. The CDR3 is 15 amino acids. Deletions cut 2 bases from V and 2 bases from J, with 11 bases between. The chain's CDR3 is CASSVIAAPYNEQFF. Written as DNA, the CDR3 is TGTGCCAGCAGCGTTATAGCGGCCCCCTACAATGAGCAGTTCTTC. The complete variable domain, with remaining parts taken from reference TRBV9 and TRBJ2-1, reads DSGVTQTPKHLITATGQRVTLRCSPRSGDLSVYWYQQSLDQGLQFLIQYYNGEERAKGNILERFSAQQFPDLHSELNLSSLELGDSALYFCASSVIAAPYNEQFFGPGTRLTVL.

The chain employs TRBV11-2 and TRBJ1-2, with D possibly matching TRBD1 (5 bases). The CDR3 is made up of 13 amino acids. The V gene's germline CDR1 is SGHAT and CDR2 FQNNGV. V lost 2 bases and J 3 bases, leaving 7 bases between the germline ends. CDR3 region: CASSLWGDYGYTF. DNA of the CDR3: TGTGCCAGCAGCTTATGGGGGGACTATGGCTACACCTTC. Full variable domain (missing parts from reference TRBV11-2 and TRBJ1-2): EAGVAQSPRYKIIEKRQSVAFWCNPISGHATLYWYQQILGQGPKLLIQFQNNGVVDDSQLPKDRFSAERLKGVDSTLKIQPAKLEDSAVYLCASSLWGDYGYTFGSGTRLTVV.

This chain connects TRBV7-2 to TRBJ2-5; D unresolved. The CDR3 runs to 11 residues. V dropped 1 base and J dropped 8 bases, with 5 bases sitting between them. CDR1 and CDR2 from the germline V gene are SGHTA and FQGNSA. CDR3 protein: CASSLVATQYF. The CDR3 DNA is TGTGCCAGCAGCTTAGTCGCCACCCAGTACTTC. Filled out from reference TRBV7-2 and TRBJ2-5, the complete variable domain reads GAGVSQSPSNKVTEKGKDVELRCDPISGHTALYWYRQSLGQGLEFLIYFQGNSAPDKSGLPSDRFSAERTGGSVSTLTIQRTQQEDSAVYLCASSLVATQYFGPGTRLLVL.

The chain joins TRBV7-9 to TRBJ2-7; D might be TRBD1 or TRBD2, each matching 5 bases. CDR1 is SEHNR and CDR2 is FQNEAQ in the germline V gene (reference sequence). V dropped 4 bases and J dropped 0 bases, with 13 bases sitting between them. This CDR3 contains 15 residues. As DNA, the CDR3 is TGTGCCAGCAGCTACCCGGGACCGTCCTCCTACGAGCAGTACTTC. Protein: CASSYPGPSSYEQYF. Based on the CDR3 plus reference TRBV7-9 and TRBJ2-7, the full variable domain is DTGVSQNPRHKITKRGQNVTFRCDPISEHNRLYWYRQTLGQGPEFLTYFQNEAQLEKSRLLSDRFSAERPKGSFSTLEIQRTEQGDSAMYLCASSYPGPSSYEQYFGPGTRLTVT.

This clone was detected once. The chain employs TRBV6-4 and TRBJ2-7; TRBD1 might be the D (5 bases). Looked up from germline, CDR1 is MRHNA and CDR2 is SNTAGT. V was shortened by 5 bases and J by 7 bases, with 12 bases between the two germline ends. This CDR3 is 12 amino acids long. The CDR3 DNA reads TGTGCCAGCAGTCCAGGGCTTCGGGAGCAGTACTTC. Amino acids: CASSPGLREQYF.

This chain uses TRBV29-1 with TRBJ2-3; no clear D. The V gene lost 2 bases and the J gene lost 4 bases, with 7 bases spanning the gap. Germline values: CDR1 SQVTM, CDR2 ANQGSEA. The CDR3 consists of 12 residues. The CDR3 DNA is TGCAGCGTTGAAAAGGGCCCAGATACGCAGTATTTT. This sequence encodes CSVEKGPDTQYF.

This chain joins TRBV6-5 and TRBJ2-1, with D unclear. The CDR3 spans 15 residues. Trimming shortened V by 3 bases and J by 9 bases, and 18 bases separated the two germline ends. Germline loops: CDR1 MNHEY, CDR2 SVGAGI. The DNA of the CDR3 is TGTGCCAGCAGTTATAGGAATAGAGGTCGCGGTGAGCAGTTCTTC. This sequence encodes CASSYRNRGRGEQFF.

The rearrangement links TRBV6-5 to TRBJ1-1, with 7 bases lining up with TRBD1. Per germline, CDR1 MNHEY and CDR2 SVGAGI. J was trimmed by 8 bases and V by 10 bases; bases with no gene match: 13. The length of the CDR3 is 13 residues. In DNA form, the CDR3 reads TGTGCCATCCGGCGGGACAGCAGTCTAGAAGCTTTCTTT. Protein: CAIRRDSSLEAFF.

In DNA form, the CDR3 reads TGTGCCAGCTCCCTCGGGAGAGCCTCTGAAGCTTTCTTT. The encoded protein is CASSLGRASEAFF. The chain joins TRBV18 to TRBJ1-1; D uncertain. V gave up 6 bases and J gave up 6 bases, with 14 bases separating them. The CDR3 sequence is 13 residues long. The V gene's germline CDR1 is KGHSH and CDR2 LQKENI.